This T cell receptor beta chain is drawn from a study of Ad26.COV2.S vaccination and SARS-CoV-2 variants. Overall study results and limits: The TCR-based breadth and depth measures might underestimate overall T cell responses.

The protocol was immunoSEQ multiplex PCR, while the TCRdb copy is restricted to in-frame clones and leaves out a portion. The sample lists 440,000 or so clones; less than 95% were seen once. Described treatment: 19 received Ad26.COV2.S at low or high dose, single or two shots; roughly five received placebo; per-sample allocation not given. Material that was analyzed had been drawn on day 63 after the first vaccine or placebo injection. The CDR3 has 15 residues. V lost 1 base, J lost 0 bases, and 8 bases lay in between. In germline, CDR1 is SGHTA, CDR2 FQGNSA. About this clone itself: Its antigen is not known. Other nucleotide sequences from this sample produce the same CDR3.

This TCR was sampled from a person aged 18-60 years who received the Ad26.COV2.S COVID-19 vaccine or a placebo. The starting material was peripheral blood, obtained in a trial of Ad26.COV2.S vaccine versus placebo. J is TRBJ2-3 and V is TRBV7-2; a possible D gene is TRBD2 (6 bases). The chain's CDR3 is CASSLVGTSTDTQYF. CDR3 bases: TGTGCCAGCAGCTTAGTCGGGACTAGCACAGATACGCAGTATTTT.